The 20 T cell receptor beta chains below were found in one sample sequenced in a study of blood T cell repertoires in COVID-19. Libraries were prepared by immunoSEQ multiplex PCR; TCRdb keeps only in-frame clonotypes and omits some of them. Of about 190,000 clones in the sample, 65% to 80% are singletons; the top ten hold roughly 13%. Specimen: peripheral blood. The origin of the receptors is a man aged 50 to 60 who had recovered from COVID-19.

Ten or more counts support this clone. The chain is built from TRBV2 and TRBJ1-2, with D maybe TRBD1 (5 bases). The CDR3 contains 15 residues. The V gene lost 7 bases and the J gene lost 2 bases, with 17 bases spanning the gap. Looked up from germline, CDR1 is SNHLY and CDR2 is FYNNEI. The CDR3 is CASNTERQINYGYTF. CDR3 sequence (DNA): TGTGCCAGCAACACAGAGAGACAGATAAACTATGGCTACACCTTC.

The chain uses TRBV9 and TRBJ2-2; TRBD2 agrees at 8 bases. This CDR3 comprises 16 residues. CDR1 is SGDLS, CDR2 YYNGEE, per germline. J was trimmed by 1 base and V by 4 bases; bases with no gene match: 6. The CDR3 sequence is CASSPRTSRNTGELFF. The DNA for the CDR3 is TGTGCCAGCAGCCCCCGGACTAGCAGGAACACCGGGGAGCTGTTTTTT.

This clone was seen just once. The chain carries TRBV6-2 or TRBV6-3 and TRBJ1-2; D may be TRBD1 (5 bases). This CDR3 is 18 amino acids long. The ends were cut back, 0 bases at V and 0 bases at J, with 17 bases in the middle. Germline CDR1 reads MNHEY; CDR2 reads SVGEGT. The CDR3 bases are TGTGCCAGCAGTTACTCGATCTACAGGAGAATAACTAACTATGGCTACACCTTC. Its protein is CASSYSIYRRITNYGYTF.

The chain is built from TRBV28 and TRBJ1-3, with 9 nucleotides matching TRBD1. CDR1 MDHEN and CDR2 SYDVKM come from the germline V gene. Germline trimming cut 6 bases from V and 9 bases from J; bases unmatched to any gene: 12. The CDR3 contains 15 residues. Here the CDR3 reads CASRNPGQGYSTIYF. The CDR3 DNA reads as TGTGCCAGCAGGAACCCGGGACAGGGATATTCCACCATATATTTT. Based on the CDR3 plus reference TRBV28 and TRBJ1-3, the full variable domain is DVKVTQSSRYLVKRTGEKVFLECVQDMDHENMFWYRQDPGLGLRLIYFSYDVKMKEKGDIPEGYSVSREKKERFSLILESASTNQTSMYLCASRNPGQGYSTIYFGEGSWLTVV.

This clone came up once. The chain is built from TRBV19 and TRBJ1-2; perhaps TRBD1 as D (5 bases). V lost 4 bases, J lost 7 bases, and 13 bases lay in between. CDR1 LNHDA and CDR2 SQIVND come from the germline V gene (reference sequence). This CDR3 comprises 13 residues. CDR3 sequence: CASSKQEGGGYTF. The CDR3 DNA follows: TGTGCCAGTAGTAAACAGGAGGGCGGTGGCTACACCTTC.

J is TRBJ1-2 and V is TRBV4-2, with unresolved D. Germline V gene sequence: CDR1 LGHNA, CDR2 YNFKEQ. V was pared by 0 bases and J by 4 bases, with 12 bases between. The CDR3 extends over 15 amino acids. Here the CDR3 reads CASSQEVTPSYGYTF. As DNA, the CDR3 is TGTGCCAGCAGCCAAGAGGTAACTCCTTCCTATGGCTACACCTTC.

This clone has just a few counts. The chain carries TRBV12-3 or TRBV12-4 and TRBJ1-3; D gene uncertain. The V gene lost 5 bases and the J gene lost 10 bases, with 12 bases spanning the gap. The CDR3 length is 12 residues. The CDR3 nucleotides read TGTGCCAGCAGTCCCGGAGGCCGAACCATATATTTT. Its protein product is CASSPGGRTIYF.

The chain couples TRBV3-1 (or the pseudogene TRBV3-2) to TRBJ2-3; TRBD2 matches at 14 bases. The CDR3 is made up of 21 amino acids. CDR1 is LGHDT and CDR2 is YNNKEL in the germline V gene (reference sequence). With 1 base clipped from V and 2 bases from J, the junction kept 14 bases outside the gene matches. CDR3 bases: TGTGCCAGCAGCCAAGGCAGGGGGAGACTAGCGGGAGGGCCCCCCACAGATACGCAGTATTTT. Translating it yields CASSQGRGRLAGGPPTDTQYF.

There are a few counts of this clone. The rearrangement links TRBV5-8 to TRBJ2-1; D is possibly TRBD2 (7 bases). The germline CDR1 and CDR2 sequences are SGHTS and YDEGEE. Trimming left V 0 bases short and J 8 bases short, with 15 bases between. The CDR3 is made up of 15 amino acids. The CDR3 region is CASSLAITGRDEQFF. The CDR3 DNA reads TGTGCCAGCAGCTTGGCCATAACAGGGAGGGATGAGCAGTTCTTC.

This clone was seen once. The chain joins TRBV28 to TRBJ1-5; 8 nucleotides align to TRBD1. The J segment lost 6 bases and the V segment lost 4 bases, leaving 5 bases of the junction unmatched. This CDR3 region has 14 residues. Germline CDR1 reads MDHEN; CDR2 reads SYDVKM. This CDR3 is CASSSGQEGQPQHF. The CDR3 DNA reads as TGTGCCAGCAGTTCGGGACAGGAGGGTCAGCCCCAGCATTTT. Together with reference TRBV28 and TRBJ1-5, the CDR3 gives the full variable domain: DVKVTQSSRYLVKRTGEKVFLECVQDMDHENMFWYRQDPGLGLRLIYFSYDVKMKEKGDIPEGYSVSREKKERFSLILESASTNQTSMYLCASSSGQEGQPQHFGDGTRLSIL.

This CDR3 is CASSEAGGTGGVHGYTF. Here the CDR3 DNA reads TGTGCCAGCAGTGAAGCTGGGGGGACAGGGGGCGTACATGGCTACACCTTC. V and J are TRBV6-1 and TRBJ1-2, with 12 bases fitting TRBD1. This CDR3 comprises 17 residues. CDR1 is MNHNS and CDR2 is SASEGT in the germline V gene. Trimming cost V 0 bases and J 6 bases; bases outside gene matches: 8.

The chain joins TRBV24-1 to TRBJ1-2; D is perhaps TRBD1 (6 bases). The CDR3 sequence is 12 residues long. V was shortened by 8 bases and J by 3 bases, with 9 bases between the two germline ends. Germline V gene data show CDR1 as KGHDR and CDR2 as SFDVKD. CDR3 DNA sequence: TGTGCCACCAAGGGGGACGACTATGGCTACACCTTC. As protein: CATKGDDYGYTF.

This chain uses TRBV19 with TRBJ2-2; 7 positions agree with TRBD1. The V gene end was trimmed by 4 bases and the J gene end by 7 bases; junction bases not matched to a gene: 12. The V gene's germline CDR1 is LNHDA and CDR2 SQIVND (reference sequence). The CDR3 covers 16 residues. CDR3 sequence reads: CASSTNRQGRNGELFF. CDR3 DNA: TGTGCCAGTAGTACCAACCGACAGGGACGGAACGGGGAGCTGTTTTTT.

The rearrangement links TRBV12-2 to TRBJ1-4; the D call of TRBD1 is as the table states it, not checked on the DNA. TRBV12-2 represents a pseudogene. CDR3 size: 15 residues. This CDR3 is CASRFSTGEVEKLFF. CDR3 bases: TGTGCAAGTCGCTTTTCGACAGGGGAAGTTGAAAAACTGTTTTTT.

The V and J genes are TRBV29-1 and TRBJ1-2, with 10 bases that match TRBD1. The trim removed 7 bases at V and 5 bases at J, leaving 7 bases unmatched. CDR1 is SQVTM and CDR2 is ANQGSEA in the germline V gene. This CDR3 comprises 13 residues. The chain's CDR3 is CSAEDRGGYGYTF. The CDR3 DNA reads TGCAGCGCCGAGGACAGGGGGGGATATGGCTACACCTTC.

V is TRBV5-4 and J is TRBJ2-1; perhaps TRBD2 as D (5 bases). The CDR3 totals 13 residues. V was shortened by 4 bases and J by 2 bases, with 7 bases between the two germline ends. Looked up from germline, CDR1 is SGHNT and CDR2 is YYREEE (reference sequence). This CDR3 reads CASSGLAYNEQFF. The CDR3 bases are TGTGCCAGCAGCGGACTGGCCTACAATGAGCAGTTCTTC.

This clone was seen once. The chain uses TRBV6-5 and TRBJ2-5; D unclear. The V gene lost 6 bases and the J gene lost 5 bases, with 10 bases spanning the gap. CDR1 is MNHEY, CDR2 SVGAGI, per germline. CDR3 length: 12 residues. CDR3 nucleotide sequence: TGTGCCAGCAGCCTAAACGGGGAGACCCAGTACTTC. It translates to CASSLNGETQYF.

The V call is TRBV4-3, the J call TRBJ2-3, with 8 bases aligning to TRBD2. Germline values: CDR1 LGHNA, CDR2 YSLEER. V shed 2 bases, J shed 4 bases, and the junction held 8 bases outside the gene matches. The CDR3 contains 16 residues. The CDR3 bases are TGCGCCAGCAGCCAAATAGCGGGATGGGGGGCAGATACGCAGTATTTT. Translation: CASSQIAGWGADTQYF.

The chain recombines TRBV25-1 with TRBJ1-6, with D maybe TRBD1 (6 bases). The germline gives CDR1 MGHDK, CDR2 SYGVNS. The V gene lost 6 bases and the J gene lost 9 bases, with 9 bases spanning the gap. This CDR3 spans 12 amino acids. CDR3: CASRTGFSPLHF. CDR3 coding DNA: TGTGCCAGCAGGACAGGTTTTTCACCCCTCCACTTT. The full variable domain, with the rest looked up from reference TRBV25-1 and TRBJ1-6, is EADIYQTPRYLVIGTGKKITLECSQTMGHDKMYWYQQDPGMELHLIHYSYGVNSTEKGDLSSESTVSRIRTEHFPLTLESARPSHTSQYLCASRTGFSPLHFGNGTRLTVT.

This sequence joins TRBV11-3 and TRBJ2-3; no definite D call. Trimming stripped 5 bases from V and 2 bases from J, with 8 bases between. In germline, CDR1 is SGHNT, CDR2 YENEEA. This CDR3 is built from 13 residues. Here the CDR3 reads CASSPYFTDTQYF. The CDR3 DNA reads TGTGCCAGCAGCCCTTACTTCACAGATACGCAGTATTTT.